These 14 T cell receptor beta chains originate from one sample sequenced in a study of blood T cell repertoires in COVID-19. Sequenced by immunoSEQ multiplex PCR; TCRdb stores in-frame clones only, minus some. The data hold about 88,000 clones, with roughly nine tenths observed a single time. The material sequenced was peripheral blood. All receptors come from a man aged 55 to 70 with acute or convalescent COVID-19.

V usage is TRBV14 and J usage is TRBJ2-3; D call uncertain. Trimming cost V 0 bases and J 0 bases, with 7 bases left between them. The CDR3 contains 15 residues. Per the germline V gene, CDR1 is SGHDN and CDR2 is FVKESK. The CDR3 sequence: CASSQDGRSTDTQYF. DNA of the CDR3: TGTGCCAGCAGCCAAGATGGGCGTAGCACAGATACGCAGTATTTT.

The gene calls are TRBV29-1 and TRBJ2-5; 9 nucleotides align to TRBD1. The CDR3 has 13 amino acids. Germline CDR1 is SQVTM and CDR2 is ANQGSEA. The V gene end was trimmed by 7 bases and the J gene end by 9 bases; junction bases not matched to a gene: 12. The CDR3 region is CSGGQGQEMAQYF. The CDR3 nucleotides are TGCAGCGGGGGACAGGGTCAAGAGATGGCCCAGTACTTC.

The chain has TRBV6-9 and TRBJ2-7; D is uncertain. Per germline, CDR1 MNHGY and CDR2 SVAAGI. CDR3 length: 12 residues. V was clipped by 6 bases and J by 10 bases, with 16 bases between them. CDR3 sequence: CASSTLGRLQYF. In DNA form, the CDR3 reads TGTGCCAGCAGCACCCTGGGCAGGCTACAGTACTTC.

The genes are TRBV10-3 and TRBJ2-4, with D possibly TRBD2 on 5 matching bases. This CDR3 is built from 15 residues. The ends were cut back, 0 bases at V and 4 bases at J, with 10 bases in the middle. CDR1 is ENHRY and CDR2 is SYGVKD in the germline V gene. CDR3 in amino acids: CAISESRVGKNIQYF. In DNA, the CDR3 is TGTGCCATCAGTGAGTCGAGGGTTGGGAAAAACATTCAGTACTTC.

The rearrangement links TRBV25-1 to TRBJ2-3; D is possibly TRBD1 (5 bases). V was trimmed by 0 bases and J by 0 bases, leaving 7 bases between them. There are 15 residues in the CDR3. Germline V gene lookup returns CDR1 MGHDK and CDR2 SYGVNS. The chain's CDR3 is CASSEYRASTDTQYF. The CDR3 DNA is TGTGCCAGCAGTGAATACAGGGCTAGCACAGATACGCAGTATTTT.

This chain links TRBV7-9 with TRBJ1-4; D possibly corresponds to TRBD1 (5 bases). V shed 1 base and J shed 8 bases, with 14 bases lying between them. Looked up from germline, CDR1 is SEHNR and CDR2 is FQNEAQ (reference sequence). This CDR3 comprises 15 residues. The CDR3 here is CASSLDGQGGEKLFF. CDR3 sequence (DNA): TGTGCCAGCAGCTTAGATGGGCAGGGTGGAGAAAAACTGTTTTTT.

The rearrangement links TRBV10-3 to TRBJ2-7, with D perhaps TRBD1 (6 bases). This CDR3 is built from 12 residues. Germline CDR1 ENHRY, CDR2 SYGVKD. The V end lost 8 bases, the J end lost 6 bases, and 14 bases lay between the germline ends. The CDR3 bases are TGTGCCATCGGGGGAACAGGGTCCGAGCAGTACTTC. Its translation: CAIGGTGSEQYF.

This clone showed up just once. DNA of the CDR3: TGTGCCTCCCAAGTTTGGGCTACAGACGGCGGGGAGCTGTTTTTT. Translated: CASQVWATDGGELFF. This chain uses TRBV7-3 with TRBJ2-2; D unclear. Trimming removed 11 bases at V and 7 bases at J, with 23 bases between. Per germline, CDR1 SGHTA and CDR2 FQGTGA. This CDR3 comprises 15 residues.

The CDR3 coding sequence is TGTGCCAGCAGTTACTCCGGTGCAGGGGAAGGCTACACCTTC. Protein product: CASSYSGAGEGYTF. The gene calls are TRBV6-6 and TRBJ1-2, with D maybe TRBD1 (6 bases). The length of the CDR3 is 14 residues. Germline V gives CDR1 MNHNY, CDR2 SVGAGI (reference sequence). Trimming stripped 0 bases from V and 8 bases from J, with 13 bases between.

The chain links TRBV2 to TRBJ1-5; D remains unclear. From germline, CDR1 is SNHLY and CDR2 FYNNEI. This CDR3 is 14 amino acids long. The germline V and J ends were trimmed by 3 bases and 0 bases, with 6 bases remaining between them. CDR3 sequence: CASSDSHSNQPQHF. The CDR3 coding sequence is TGTGCCAGCAGTGATAGTCATAGCAATCAGCCCCAGCATTTT.

The V gene is TRBV18, the J gene TRBJ2-3; 13 nucleotides align to TRBD2. CDR1 and CDR2 (germline): KGHSH, LQKENI. CDR3 length equals 15 residues. With 4 bases clipped from V and 4 bases from J, the junction kept 2 bases outside the gene matches. The CDR3 region has the DNA TGTGCCAGCTCACTCGGACTAGCGGGAGCAGATACGCAGTATTTT. Protein: CASSLGLAGADTQYF.

This clone was counted a single time. CDR3 coding DNA: TGTGCCAGCAGCCAAGATCGAGAGACTACGCAGTTCTTC. Its translation: CASSQDRETTQFF. The chain joins TRBV3-1 (or the pseudogene TRBV3-2) to TRBJ2-1; a possible D gene is TRBD2 (5 bases). Trimming left V 0 bases short and J 12 bases short, with 12 bases between. Per germline, CDR1 LGHDT and CDR2 YNNKEL (reference sequence). This CDR3 has 13 residues.

The rearrangement links TRBV19 to TRBJ2-1; 7 nucleotides match TRBD1. The CDR3 length is 15 residues. Losses at the gene ends were 5 bases for V and 5 bases for J; bases not matched to a gene: 9. Germline CDR1 reads LNHDA; CDR2 reads SQIVND (reference sequence). The CDR3 DNA follows: TGTGCCAGTAGTCCATGGTCCGGGACAGACAATGAGCAGTTCTTC. This gives the protein CASSPWSGTDNEQFF.

The chain couples TRBV6-1 to TRBJ1-5; 8 bases match TRBD1. The germline gives CDR1 MNHNS, CDR2 SASEGT. This CDR3 comprises 16 residues. The V and J ends lost 0 bases and 3 bases, in that order; junction bases with no gene match: 4. The CDR3 nucleotides read TGTGCCAGCAGTGAAGCCCCAGGGGGCAACAATCAGCCCCAGCATTTT. It translates to CASSEAPGGNNQPQHF.